This TCR beta chain was observed in a study of T-cell memory formation after mild COVID-19 (dated by TCRdb to the early 2020s). Notes on the research overall: TCR sequence clusters from the two donors were found to be largely donor specific. T-cell clones expanding and contracting after mild COVID-19 in two donors were tracked by longitudinal TCRalpha and TCRbeta repertoire sequencing. The cohort was made up of two young adult volunteers, one female and one male, who were previously healthy. Paper-wide results and their limitations: Clones that contracted from day 15 to 85 showed balanced CD4/CD8 phenotypes, whereas a second wave of clones that expanded from day 15 to 37 leaned towards CD4+. Contracting CD4+ clones turned up mainly in the CM and EM memory subsets, whereas EMRA was where CD8+ clones were enriched. Whether the second-wave clones peaking on day 37 were SARS-CoV-2 specific was not confirmed. The detection of some responding clones in pre-infection memory suggests that pre-existing cross-reactive memory T cells joined the SARS-CoV-2 response. The study included only a couple of mild cases, and larger cohorts that include severe cases with pre-infection samples were judged to be necessary.

Including cysteine and phenylalanine, the CDR3 has 14 amino acids. Only CDR3 DNA is held: 42 bases, read in frame from base 1. The junction carries 11 bases between V and J, which are trimmed by 0 bases and 7 bases respectively. The germline V gene yields SGHDT for CDR1 and YYEEEE for CDR2. A word on this clonotype: The specificity of this receptor is unknown. Per-base qualities were not stored, and no clone one base away is much larger.

Ficoll-Paque density gradient centrifugation was the method used to isolate PBMCs. For sequencing, an Illumina NovaSeq 6000 was employed. cDNA libraries for TCRalpha and TCRbeta were prepared by 5'RACE using constant-segment primers, with sample barcodes and unique molecular identifiers added. RNA was extracted from every sample with Trizol reagent. Amplification of the libraries took two PCR steps, and the second step added a second sample barcode plus Illumina TruSeq adapters. Libraries were sequenced on an Illumina NovaSeq with 2 x 150 bp paired-end reads. As for how the authors treated the data: With migec v1.2.7, reads were demultiplexed and then collapsed into UMI-guided consensus sequences. With mixcr v2.1.11, UMI consensuses were aligned to TRA and TRB V and J templates and assembled into clonotypes. Clonotypes were classified as expanded or contracted when called significant by both edgeR and NoisET, with noise models trained on biological replicates. For edgeR calls, a false discovery rate-adjusted p below 0.01 and a log2 fold-change threshold of 1 were applied. As an exploratory analysis of dynamics, max-normalized trajectories of the 1000 most abundant clonotypes were examined with PCA combined with hierarchical clustering. Each responding clone was given a CD4 or CD8 phenotype based on the CD4+ and CD8+ repertoires, which had been sequenced separately. TCRdb trimmed the raw reads at Q25, called clones with MiXCR and kept productive beta chains. One record per CDR3 amino acid sequence lists the most common genes and DNA. The V and J calls here are based on TCRdb, not the publication. Within this sample are under 700,000 distinct CDR3 sequences, with roughly 22% of them counted one time only. Under 15% of the sample rests with the top ten.

The sequence links TRBV5-6 to TRBJ2-1; TRBD2 is a weak D gene call, 5 bases matching. This TCR derives from an adult woman who had mild COVID-19 (a few samples of this study predate the infection). The sample titles of this study are shuffled in the database, so cell type and time point are left out; the donor was told from shared clones. Sequenced material: PBMCs or a T cell subset sorted from them (not recorded which). DNA sequence: TGTGCCAGCAGCTTGGAAACGGGGTATAATGAGCAGTTCTTC. Its translation reads: CASSLETGYNEQFF. With all but the CDR3 taken from the reference TRBV5-6 and TRBJ2-1 genes, the full variable domain is: DAGVTQSPTHLIKTRGQQVTLRCSPKSGHDTVSWYQQALGQGPQFIFQYYEEEERQRGNFPDRFSGHQFPNYSSELNVNALLLGDSALYLCASSLETGYNEQFFGPGTRLTVL.